Presented here are 22 T cell receptor beta chains from one specimen sequenced in a study of blood T cell repertoires in COVID-19 (TCRdb year 2020). Preparation of the library involved the immunoSEQ multiplex PCR assay. TCRdb carries this immuneACCESS record with in-frame sequences only. Its versions omit some clonotypes, under half of them owing to an unresolved V gene in the studies checked, with the rest unexplained. The sample table shows about 200,000 clones, and 80% are seen once. The ten biggest clones cover around 5.1% of the sample. Sample: peripheral blood. These receptors were collected from a woman aged 70-85 years with acute or convalescent COVID-19.

The J gene is TRBJ1-1, the V gene TRBV3-1 (or the pseudogene TRBV3-2); 7 bases are shared with TRBD1. The V gene end was trimmed by 4 bases and the J gene end by 8 bases; junction bases not matched to a gene: 10. CDR1 LGHDT and CDR2 YNNKEL come from the germline V gene (reference sequence). The CDR3 length is 14 residues. CDR3 region: CASSLRTGPLEAFF. CDR3 DNA: TGTGCCAGCAGCCTTCGGACAGGACCGCTCGAAGCTTTCTTT.

The chain uses TRBV5-6 and TRBJ2-7; D unclear. The germline V gene encodes CDR1 SGHDT and CDR2 YYEEEE. The CDR3 is made up of 13 amino acids. Trimming took 4 bases from V and 5 from J, leaving 13 bases between them. CDR3: CASSHPRINEQYF. Here the CDR3 DNA reads TGTGCCAGCAGCCACCCCAGAATTAACGAGCAGTACTTC. The full variable domain, its missing parts supplied by reference TRBV5-6 and TRBJ2-7, is DAGVTQSPTHLIKTRGQQVTLRCSPKSGHDTVSWYQQALGQGPQFIFQYYEEEERQRGNFPDRFSGHQFPNYSSELNVNALLLGDSALYLCASSHPRINEQYFGPGTRLTVT.

A few counts support this clone. The chain is built from TRBV3-1 (or the pseudogene TRBV3-2) and TRBJ2-3; the match to TRBD1 covers 9 bases. The V segment lost 4 bases and the J segment 3 bases; nucleotides outside the gene matches: 5. CDR3 size: 15 residues. Per germline, CDR1 LGHDT and CDR2 YNNKEL (reference sequence). CDR3 loop: CASSLGTGITDTQYF. The CDR3 DNA sequence: TGTGCCAGCAGCCTAGGGACAGGGATTACAGATACGCAGTATTTT.

The CDR3 loop is CASSLIAGGFANTGELFF. In nucleotides, the CDR3 is TGTGCCAGCAGCTTGATAGCGGGAGGATTCGCGAACACCGGGGAGCTGTTTTTT. V and J are TRBV7-3 and TRBJ2-2; 10 bases are shared with TRBD2. The CDR3 has 18 residues. The V segment lost 3 bases and the J segment 0 bases; nucleotides outside the gene matches: 7. The germline V gene has CDR1 SGHTA and CDR2 FQGTGA.

The count of this clone is one. The V and J genes are TRBV20-1 and TRBJ2-3; TRBD2 matches at 12 bases. The CDR3 runs to 16 residues. The trim removed 6 bases at V and 5 bases at J, leaving 12 bases unmatched. Germline CDR1 reads DFQATT; CDR2 reads SNEGSKA (reference sequence). The CDR3 sequence is CSASIASGRAVDTQYF. The CDR3, as DNA: TGCAGTGCGAGTATAGCTAGCGGGAGGGCCGTAGATACGCAGTATTTT.

On this clone itself: At one end, the junction sequence differs from germline, possibly due to a read error. This chain links TRBV7-7 with TRBJ2-3; D ambiguous. This CDR3 has 16 amino acids. The V gene's germline CDR1 is SSHAT and CDR2 FNYEAQ (reference sequence). CDR3 residues: CASSLSAVGSTDTQYF. CDR3 sequence (DNA): TGTGCTAGCAGCTTGTCCGCGGTAGGCAGCACAGATACGCAGTATTTT. Based on the CDR3 plus reference TRBV7-7 and TRBJ2-3, the full variable domain is GAGVSQSPRYKVTKRGQDVTLRCDPISSHATLYWYQQALGQGPEFLTYFNYEAQPDKSGLPSDRFSAERPEGSISTLTIQRTEQRDSAMYRCASSLSAVGSTDTQYFGPGTRLTVL.

V gene TRBV7-9 combines with J gene TRBJ1-2, with 8 bases matching TRBD1. Germline CDR1 SEHNR, CDR2 FQNEAQ (reference sequence). With V trimmed by 6 bases and J by 4 bases, 16 bases remained unmatched. The CDR3 sequence is 17 residues long. CDR3 sequence reads: CASSLLGTGAAFYGYTF. The CDR3 nucleotides are TGTGCCAGCAGTCTCCTGGGGACAGGAGCCGCTTTCTATGGCTACACCTTC.

This clone appeared a single time. The chain has TRBV21-1 and TRBJ2-3; the table gives TRBD1 as D, unverified against the DNA. TRBV21-1 is classified as a pseudogene. CDR3 length equals 11 residues. As DNA, the CDR3 is TGTGCCAGAAAGGGGGCGAGTACGCAGTATTTT. This gives the protein CARKGASTQYF.

This chain uses TRBV18 with TRBJ1-1; 9 positions agree with TRBD1. The CDR3 is made up of 14 amino acids. Germline lookup yields CDR1 KGHSH and CDR2 LQKENI. Trimming removed 5 bases from V and 5 bases from J; junction bases left unmatched: 6. The CDR3 protein is CASSAGQGETEAFF. DNA of the CDR3: TGTGCCAGCTCAGCGGGACAGGGAGAAACTGAAGCTTTCTTT.

This clone was counted a single time. The gene calls are TRBV2 and TRBJ2-1; TRBD2 matches at 16 bases. Germline values: CDR1 SNHLY, CDR2 FYNNEI. V dropped 6 bases and J dropped 5; count of bases not matched to a gene: 1. This CDR3 comprises 15 residues. The CDR3 DNA reads as TGTGCCAGCAGGGGACTAGCGGGAGGGAACAATGAGCAGTTCTTC. Translating it yields CASRGLAGGNNEQFF.

This clone was observed a few times. V gene TRBV25-1 combines with J gene TRBJ2-2; 9 positions match TRBD1. V lost 2 bases to trimming and J lost 3 bases; unmatched junction nucleotides: 10. The CDR3 runs 18 residues. Germline V gene data show CDR1 as MGHDK and CDR2 as SYGVNS. The CDR3 sequence is CASSERFGDRVYTGELFF. CDR3 sequence (DNA): TGTGCCAGCAGTGAAAGATTTGGGGACAGGGTATACACCGGGGAGCTGTTTTTT. The full variable domain, rest sourced from reference TRBV25-1 and TRBJ2-2, is EADIYQTPRYLVIGTGKKITLECSQTMGHDKMYWYQQDPGMELHLIHYSYGVNSTEKGDLSSESTVSRIRTEHFPLTLESARPSHTSQYLCASSERFGDRVYTGELFFGEGSRLTVL.

The chain carries TRBV5-4 and TRBJ1-3; 7 bases are shared with TRBD1. Looked up from germline, CDR1 is SGHNT and CDR2 is YYREEE (reference sequence). V lost 1 base and J lost 4; bases outside the gene matches: 8. This CDR3 comprises 16 residues. The CDR3 DNA sequence: TGTGCCAGCAGCTTGACCCCGACAGGGACAGGAAACACCATATATTTT. Translated, it gives CASSLTPTGTGNTIYF.

This chain uses TRBV27 with TRBJ2-2, with TRBD1 identical over 7 bases. CDR3 length equals 15 residues. Trimming took 6 bases from V and 4 from J; bases not matched to a gene: 8. Germline CDR1 is MNHEY and CDR2 is SMNVEV (reference sequence). CDR3 amino acids: CASSLQGPGTGELFF. The CDR3 DNA reads TGTGCCAGCAGCCTACAGGGGCCGGGCACCGGGGAGCTGTTTTTT.

Here the CDR3 reads CASSYGTRHYEQYF. The CDR3 region has the DNA TGTGCCAGCAGTTATGGGACTAGACACTACGAGCAGTACTTC. The chain uses TRBV27 and TRBJ2-7, with 8 bases fitting TRBD2. The CDR3 contains 14 residues. CDR1 and CDR2 (germline): MNHEY, SMNVEV (reference sequence). Trimming removed 4 bases from V and 3 bases from J; junction bases left unmatched: 5.

This clone was recorded a few times. The rearrangement uses TRBV10-3 and TRBJ1-2, with D possibly TRBD1 on 5 matching bases. V lost 4 bases, J lost 5 bases, and 17 bases lay in between. The CDR3 runs to 15 residues. Germline CDR1 reads ENHRY; CDR2 reads SYGVKD. The CDR3 coding sequence is TGTGCCATCAGTGGGGGGGGTTCTGAGGAGTATGGCTACACCTTC. This codes for CAISGGGSEEYGYTF.

The chain carries TRBV29-1 and TRBJ2-1; D gene uncertain. This CDR3 is built from 13 residues. Germline V gives CDR1 SQVTM, CDR2 ANQGSEA. Trimming shortened V by 6 bases and J by 2 bases, and 11 bases separated the two germline ends. The CDR3 loop reads CSVNSDPYNEQFF. CDR3 bases: TGCAGCGTCAACAGTGACCCCTACAATGAGCAGTTCTTC.

The chain carries TRBV3-1 (or the pseudogene TRBV3-2) and TRBJ2-2; the D gene is possibly TRBD2 (5 bases). V shed 7 bases and J shed 0 bases, with 12 bases lying between them. The CDR3 consists of 15 residues. Germline V gives CDR1 LGHDT, CDR2 YNNKEL (reference sequence). CDR3 protein: CASNWSGTNTGELFF. Here the CDR3 DNA reads TGTGCCAGCAACTGGAGCGGAACGAACACCGGGGAGCTGTTTTTT.

The chain carries TRBV4-2 and TRBJ2-3, with 13 bases matching TRBD2. Trimming removed 5 bases from V and 4 bases from J; junction bases left unmatched: 18. This CDR3 has 20 residues. In germline, CDR1 is LGHNA, CDR2 YNFKEQ. CDR3 in amino acids: CASSAPGTSGRAAGADTQYF. For the CDR3, the DNA is TGTGCCAGCAGCGCCCCCGGAACTAGCGGGAGGGCCGCGGGCGCAGATACGCAGTATTTT.

The J gene is TRBJ2-5, the V gene TRBV7-7; 15 bases align to TRBD2. In germline, CDR1 is SSHAT, CDR2 FNYEAQ (reference sequence). CDR3 length: 16 residues. Unmatched junction bases numbered 2, after V lost 4 bases and J lost 2 bases. The chain's CDR3 is CASSWGLAGGQETQYF. CDR3 in DNA: TGTGCCAGCAGCTGGGGACTAGCGGGAGGACAAGAGACCCAGTACTTC.

The rearrangement joins TRBV9 to TRBJ2-1; 10 nucleotides agree with TRBD1. This CDR3 spans 16 amino acids. Germline V gene sequence: CDR1 SGDLS, CDR2 YYNGEE. V trimming: 1 base; J trimming: 3 bases; junction bases outside the gene matches: 4. CDR3 loop: CASSVFGTGVYNEQFF. CDR3 nucleotides: TGTGCCAGCAGCGTATTTGGGACAGGGGTCTACAATGAGCAGTTCTTC.

The rearrangement links TRBV19 to TRBJ2-4; D may be TRBD2 (6 bases). This CDR3 comprises 14 residues. V was cut by 5 bases and J by 3 bases, with 11 bases left in between. Looked up from germline, CDR1 is LNHDA and CDR2 is SQIVND (reference sequence). The CDR3 region is CASSLGGDKNIQYF. The CDR3 DNA reads TGTGCCAGTAGTTTGGGCGGGGACAAAAACATTCAGTACTTC.

This chain joins TRBV27 and TRBJ2-3; TRBD2 matches 13 bases. CDR1 and CDR2 from the germline V gene are MNHEY and SMNVEV (reference sequence). There are 16 residues in the CDR3. The trim removed 4 bases at V and 6 bases at J, leaving 7 bases unmatched. The chain's CDR3 is CASSSLRTSGSDTQYF. The CDR3 bases are TGTGCCAGCAGTTCCCTCCGGACTAGCGGGAGTGATACGCAGTATTTT.